This T cell receptor beta chain was found in a study of CD8 T cells in ankylosing spondylitis. Study outcomes and limitations: Matched synovial fluid from ankylosing spondylitis patients was reported to be enriched for disease-linked clones. Blood of patients with ankylosing spondylitis appeared to be characterized by a TCR beta motif of about 8 highly homologous variants.

Molecular-barcoded quantitative 5'-RACE produced these TCR beta libraries. TCRdb re-called the 5' RACE reads with MiXCR, one entry per CDR3 protein. The sample holds roughly 130,000 distinct CDR3 sequences, about 7% seen once. Concerning this clonotype: The antigen is unknown.

Trimming cost V 5 bases and J 5 bases, with 16 bases left between them. CDR1 and CDR2 from the germline V gene are SGHRS and YFSETQ. The CDR3 spans 15 residues. Specimen: blood, either unsorted or a sorted T cell fraction (not recorded which). The chain has TRBV5-1 and TRBJ2-2; D might be TRBD1 (5 bases). The receptor was isolated from a male donor with ankylosing spondylitis or in good health (not recorded which). CDR3 protein: CASRPQGLGTGELFF. The CDR3, as DNA: TGCGCCAGCAGACCGCAGGGTTTAGGGACCGGGGAGCTGTTTTTT.